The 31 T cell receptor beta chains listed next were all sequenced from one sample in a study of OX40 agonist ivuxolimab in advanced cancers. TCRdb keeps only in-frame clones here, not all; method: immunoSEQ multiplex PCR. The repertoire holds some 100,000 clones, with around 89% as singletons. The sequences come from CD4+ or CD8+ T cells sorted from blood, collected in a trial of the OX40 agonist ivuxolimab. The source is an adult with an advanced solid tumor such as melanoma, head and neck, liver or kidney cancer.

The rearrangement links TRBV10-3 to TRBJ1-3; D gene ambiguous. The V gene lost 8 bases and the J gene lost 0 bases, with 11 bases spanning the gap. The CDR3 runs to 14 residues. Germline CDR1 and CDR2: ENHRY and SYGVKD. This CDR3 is CAIGGQSSGNTIYF. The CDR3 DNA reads TGTGCCATCGGCGGGCAGAGCTCTGGAAACACCATATATTTT.

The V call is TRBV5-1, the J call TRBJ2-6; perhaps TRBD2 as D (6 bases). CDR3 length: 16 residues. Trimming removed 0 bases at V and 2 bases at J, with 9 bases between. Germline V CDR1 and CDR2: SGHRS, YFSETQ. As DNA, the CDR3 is TGCGCCAGCAGCTTGGGGAGGGCGGCTGGGGCCAACGTCCTGACTTTC. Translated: CASSLGRAAGANVLTF.

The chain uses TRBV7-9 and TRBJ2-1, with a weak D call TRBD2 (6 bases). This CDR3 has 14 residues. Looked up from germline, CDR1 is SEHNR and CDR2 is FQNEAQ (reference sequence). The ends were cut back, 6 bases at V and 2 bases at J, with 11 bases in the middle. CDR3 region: CASRDGTPYNEQFF. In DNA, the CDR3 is TGTGCCAGCAGGGACGGGACTCCCTACAATGAGCAGTTCTTC.

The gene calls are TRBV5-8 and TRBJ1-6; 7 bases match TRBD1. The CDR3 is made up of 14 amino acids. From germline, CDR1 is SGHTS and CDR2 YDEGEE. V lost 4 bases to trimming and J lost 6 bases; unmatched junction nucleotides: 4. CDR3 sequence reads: CASSIGQVNSPLHF. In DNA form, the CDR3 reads TGTGCCAGCAGCATCGGACAGGTTAATTCACCCCTCCACTTT.

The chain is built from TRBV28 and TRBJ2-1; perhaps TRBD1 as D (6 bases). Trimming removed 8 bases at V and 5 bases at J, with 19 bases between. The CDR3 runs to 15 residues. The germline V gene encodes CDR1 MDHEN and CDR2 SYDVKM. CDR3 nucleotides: TGTGCCAGCGGAATACAGGGAGCCTACAACAATGAGCAGTTCTTC. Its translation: CASGIQGAYNNEQFF.

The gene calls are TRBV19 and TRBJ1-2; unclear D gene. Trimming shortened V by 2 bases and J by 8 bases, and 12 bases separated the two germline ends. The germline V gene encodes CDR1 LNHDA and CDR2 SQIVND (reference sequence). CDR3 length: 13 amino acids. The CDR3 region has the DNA TGTGCCAGTAGTATATCTTCGGGTGGGGGCTACACCTTC. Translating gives CASSISSGGGYTF.

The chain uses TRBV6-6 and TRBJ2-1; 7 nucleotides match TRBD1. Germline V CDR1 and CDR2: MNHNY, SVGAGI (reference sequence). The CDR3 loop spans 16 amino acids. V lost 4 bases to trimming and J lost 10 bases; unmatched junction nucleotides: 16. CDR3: CASSLDRAGMDVEQFF. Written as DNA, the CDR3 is TGTGCCAGCAGTTTAGACAGGGCAGGTATGGACGTAGAGCAGTTCTTC.

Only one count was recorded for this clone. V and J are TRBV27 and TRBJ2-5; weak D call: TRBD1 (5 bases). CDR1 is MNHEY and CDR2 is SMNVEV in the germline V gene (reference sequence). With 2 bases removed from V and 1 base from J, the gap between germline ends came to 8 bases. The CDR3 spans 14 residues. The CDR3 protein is CASSLNRIQETQYF. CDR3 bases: TGTGCCAGCAGTTTAAACAGGATCCAAGAGACCCAGTACTTC.

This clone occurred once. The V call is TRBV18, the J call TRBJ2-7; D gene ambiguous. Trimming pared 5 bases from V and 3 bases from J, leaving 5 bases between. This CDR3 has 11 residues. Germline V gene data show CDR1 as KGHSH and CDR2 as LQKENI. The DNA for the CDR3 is TGTGCCAGCTCAGCGAGCTACGAGCAGTACTTC. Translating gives CASSASYEQYF.

CDR3 in DNA: TGCGCCAGCAGCTTGGGGTATGGAAGGGAGGGGAGTCAGCCCCAGCATTTT. Protein sequence: CASSLGYGREGSQPQHF. This chain connects TRBV5-1 to TRBJ1-5; tentatively, D is TRBD1 (5 bases). The CDR3 runs 17 residues. Germline-derived CDR1 and CDR2 are SGHRS and YFSETQ. The germline V and J ends were trimmed by 0 bases and 6 bases, with 19 bases remaining between them. Full variable domain (outside the CDR3, taken from reference TRBV5-1 and TRBJ1-5): KAGVTQTPRYLIKTRGQQVTLSCSPISGHRSVSWYQQTPGQGLQFLFEYFSETQRNKGNFPGRFSGRQFSNSRSEMNVSTLELGDSALYLCASSLGYGREGSQPQHFGDGTRLSIL.

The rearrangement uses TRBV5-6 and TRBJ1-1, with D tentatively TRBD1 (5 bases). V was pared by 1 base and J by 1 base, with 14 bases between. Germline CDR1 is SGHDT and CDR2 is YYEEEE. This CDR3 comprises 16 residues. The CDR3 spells CASSLRGGAGNTEAFF. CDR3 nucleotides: TGTGCCAGCAGCTTGAGGGGAGGGGCGGGGAACACTGAAGCTTTCTTT. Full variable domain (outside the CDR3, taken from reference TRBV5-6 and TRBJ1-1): DAGVTQSPTHLIKTRGQQVTLRCSPKSGHDTVSWYQQALGQGPQFIFQYYEEEERQRGNFPDRFSGHQFPNYSSELNVNALLLGDSALYLCASSLRGGAGNTEAFFGQGTRLTVV.

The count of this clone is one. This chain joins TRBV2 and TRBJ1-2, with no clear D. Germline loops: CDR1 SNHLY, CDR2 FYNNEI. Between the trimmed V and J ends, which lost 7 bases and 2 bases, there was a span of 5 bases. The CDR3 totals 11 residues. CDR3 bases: TGTGCCAGCACGGGGAACTATGGCTACACCTTC. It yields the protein CASTGNYGYTF.

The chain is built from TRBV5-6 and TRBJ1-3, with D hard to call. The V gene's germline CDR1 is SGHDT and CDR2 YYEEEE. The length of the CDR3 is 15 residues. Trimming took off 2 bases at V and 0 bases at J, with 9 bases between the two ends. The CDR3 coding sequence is TGTGCCAGCAGCTTCTCGGCGGGCTCTGGAAACACCATATATTTT. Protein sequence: CASSFSAGSGNTIYF. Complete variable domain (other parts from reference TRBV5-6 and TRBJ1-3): DAGVTQSPTHLIKTRGQQVTLRCSPKSGHDTVSWYQQALGQGPQFIFQYYEEEERQRGNFPDRFSGHQFPNYSSELNVNALLLGDSALYLCASSFSAGSGNTIYFGEGSWLTVV.

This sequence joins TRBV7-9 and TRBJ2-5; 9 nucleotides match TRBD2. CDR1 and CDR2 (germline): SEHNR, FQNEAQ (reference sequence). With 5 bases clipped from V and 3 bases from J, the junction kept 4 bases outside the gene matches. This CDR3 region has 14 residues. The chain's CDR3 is CASSQLAGEETQYF. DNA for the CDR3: TGTGCCAGCAGCCAACTAGCGGGTGAAGAGACCCAGTACTTC.

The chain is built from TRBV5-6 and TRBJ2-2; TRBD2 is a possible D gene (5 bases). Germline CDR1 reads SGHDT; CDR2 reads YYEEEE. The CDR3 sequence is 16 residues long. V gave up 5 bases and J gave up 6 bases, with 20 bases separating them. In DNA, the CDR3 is TGTGCCAGCAGACCCAAAAAACGACCGGAGGCCGGGGAGCTGTTTTTT. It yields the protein CASRPKKRPEAGELFF.

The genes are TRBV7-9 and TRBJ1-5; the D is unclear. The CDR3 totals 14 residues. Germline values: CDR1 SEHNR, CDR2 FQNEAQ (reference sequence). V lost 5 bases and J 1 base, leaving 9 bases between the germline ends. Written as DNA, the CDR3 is TGTGCCAGCAGCCAAATTTCAAGCAATCAGCCCCAGCATTTT. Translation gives CASSQISSNQPQHF.

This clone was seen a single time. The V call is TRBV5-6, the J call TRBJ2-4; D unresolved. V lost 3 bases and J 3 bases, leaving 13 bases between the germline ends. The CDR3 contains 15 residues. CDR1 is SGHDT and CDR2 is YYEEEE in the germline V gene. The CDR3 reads CASSYRIAGKNIQYF. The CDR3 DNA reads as TGTGCCAGCAGCTATCGGATAGCAGGCAAAAACATTCAGTACTTC. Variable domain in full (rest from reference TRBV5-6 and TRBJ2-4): DAGVTQSPTHLIKTRGQQVTLRCSPKSGHDTVSWYQQALGQGPQFIFQYYEEEERQRGNFPDRFSGHQFPNYSSELNVNALLLGDSALYLCASSYRIAGKNIQYFGAGTRLSVL.

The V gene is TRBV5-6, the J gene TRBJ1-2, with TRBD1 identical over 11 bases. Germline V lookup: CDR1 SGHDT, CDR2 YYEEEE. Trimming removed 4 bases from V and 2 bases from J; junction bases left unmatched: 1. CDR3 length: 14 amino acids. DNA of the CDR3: TGTGCCAGCAGCGGGGACAGGGGGAACTATGGCTACACCTTC. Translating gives CASSGDRGNYGYTF. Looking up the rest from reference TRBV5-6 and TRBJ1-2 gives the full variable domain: DAGVTQSPTHLIKTRGQQVTLRCSPKSGHDTVSWYQQALGQGPQFIFQYYEEEERQRGNFPDRFSGHQFPNYSSELNVNALLLGDSALYLCASSGDRGNYGYTFGSGTRLTVV.

The CDR3 spells CASITPSYEQYF. CDR3 bases: TGTGCCAGCATCACGCCCTCCTACGAGCAGTACTTC. The chain couples TRBV2 to TRBJ2-7; D is uncertain. CDR1 SNHLY and CDR2 FYNNEI come from the germline V gene. The CDR3 is 12 residues long. V was cut by 7 bases and J by 0 bases, with 7 bases left in between.

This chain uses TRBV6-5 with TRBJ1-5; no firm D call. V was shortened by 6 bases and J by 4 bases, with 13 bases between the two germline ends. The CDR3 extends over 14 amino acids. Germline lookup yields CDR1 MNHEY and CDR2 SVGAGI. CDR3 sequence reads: CASSPQFGNQPQHF. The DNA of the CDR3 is TGTGCCAGCAGCCCACAGTTCGGAAATCAGCCCCAGCATTTT.

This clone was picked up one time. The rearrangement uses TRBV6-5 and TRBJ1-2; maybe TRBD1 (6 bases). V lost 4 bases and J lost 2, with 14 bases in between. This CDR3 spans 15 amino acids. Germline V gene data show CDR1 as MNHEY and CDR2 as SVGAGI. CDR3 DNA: TGTGCCAGCAGTTCCACCGGGACACCAAACTATGGCTACACCTTC. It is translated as CASSSTGTPNYGYTF.

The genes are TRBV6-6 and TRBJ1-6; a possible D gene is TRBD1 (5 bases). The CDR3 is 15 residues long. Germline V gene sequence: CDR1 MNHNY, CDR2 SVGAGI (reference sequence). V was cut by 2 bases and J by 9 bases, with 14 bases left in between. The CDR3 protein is CASSYQGLRLSPLHF. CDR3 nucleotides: TGTGCCAGCAGTTACCAGGGACTCCGGCTTTCACCCCTCCACTTT.

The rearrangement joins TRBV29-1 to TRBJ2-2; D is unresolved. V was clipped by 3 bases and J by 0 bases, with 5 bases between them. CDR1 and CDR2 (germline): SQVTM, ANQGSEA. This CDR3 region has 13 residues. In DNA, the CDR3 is TGCAGCGTTGACACCTCGAACACCGGGGAGCTGTTTTTT. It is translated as CSVDTSNTGELFF.

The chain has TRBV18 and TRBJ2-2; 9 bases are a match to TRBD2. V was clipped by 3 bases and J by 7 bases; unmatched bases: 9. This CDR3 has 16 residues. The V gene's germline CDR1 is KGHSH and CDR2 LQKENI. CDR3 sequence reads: CASSPRTGTSFGELFF. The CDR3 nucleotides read TGTGCCAGCTCACCTCGTACTGGGACTAGCTTCGGGGAGCTGTTTTTT. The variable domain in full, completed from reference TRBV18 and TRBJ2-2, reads NAGVMQNPRHLVRRRGQEARLRCSPMKGHSHVYWYRQLPEEGLKFMVYLQKENIIDESGMPKERFSAEFPKEGPSILRIQQVVRGDSAAYFCASSPRTGTSFGELFFGEGSRLTVL.

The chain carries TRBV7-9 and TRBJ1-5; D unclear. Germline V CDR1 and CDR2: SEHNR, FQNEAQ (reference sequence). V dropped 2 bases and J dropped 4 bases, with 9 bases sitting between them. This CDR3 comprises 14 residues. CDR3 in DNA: TGTGCCAGCAGCTTAAGTTCGCAAAATCAGCCCCAGCATTTT. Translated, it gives CASSLSSQNQPQHF.

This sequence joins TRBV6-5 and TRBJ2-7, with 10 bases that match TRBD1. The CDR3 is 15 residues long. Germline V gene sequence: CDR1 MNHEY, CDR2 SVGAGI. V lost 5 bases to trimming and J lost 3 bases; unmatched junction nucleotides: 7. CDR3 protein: CASSPGQGDVYEQYF. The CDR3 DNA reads TGTGCCAGCAGTCCTGGACAGGGGGACGTCTACGAGCAGTACTTC.

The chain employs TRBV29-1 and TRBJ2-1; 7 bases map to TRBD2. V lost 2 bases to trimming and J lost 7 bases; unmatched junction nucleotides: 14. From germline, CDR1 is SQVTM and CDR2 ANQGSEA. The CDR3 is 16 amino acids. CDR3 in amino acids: CSVERLSGTYFNEQFF. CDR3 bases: TGCAGCGTTGAAAGATTGAGCGGGACGTACTTTAATGAGCAGTTCTTC.

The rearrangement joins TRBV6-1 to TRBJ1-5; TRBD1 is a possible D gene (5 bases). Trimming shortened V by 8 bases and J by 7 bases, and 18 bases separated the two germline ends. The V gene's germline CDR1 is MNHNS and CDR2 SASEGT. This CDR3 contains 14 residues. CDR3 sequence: CASYRGGTGQPQHF. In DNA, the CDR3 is TGTGCCAGCTATCGCGGTGGGACGGGGCAGCCCCAGCATTTT.

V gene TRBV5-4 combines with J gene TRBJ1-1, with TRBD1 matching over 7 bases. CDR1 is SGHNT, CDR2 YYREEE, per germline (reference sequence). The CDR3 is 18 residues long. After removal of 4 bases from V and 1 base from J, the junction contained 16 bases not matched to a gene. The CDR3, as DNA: TGTGCCAGCAGCCAAGATCCGTCGACAGGGTCGCCGAACACTGAAGCTTTCTTT. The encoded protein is CASSQDPSTGSPNTEAFF.

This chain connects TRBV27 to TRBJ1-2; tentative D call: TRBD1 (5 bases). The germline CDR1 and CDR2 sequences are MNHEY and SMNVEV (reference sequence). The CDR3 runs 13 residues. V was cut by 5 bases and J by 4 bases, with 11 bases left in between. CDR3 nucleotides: TGTGCCAGCAGTCCCCAGGGTCTCTATGGCTACACCTTC. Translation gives CASSPQGLYGYTF.

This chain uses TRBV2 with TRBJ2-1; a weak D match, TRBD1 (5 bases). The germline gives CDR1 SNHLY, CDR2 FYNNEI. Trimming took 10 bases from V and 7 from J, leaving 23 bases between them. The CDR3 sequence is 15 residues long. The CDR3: CATQSRTPIKNEQFF. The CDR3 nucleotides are TGTGCCACCCAGTCTAGGACACCAATCAAAAATGAGCAGTTCTTC.